This T cell receptor (beta chain) was observed in a study of T-cell memory formation after mild COVID-19. Study summary: TCR clusters showed largely donor specificity.

General observations from the study: CD4+ contracting clones were found mainly in CM and EM, and CD8+ ones in EMRA.

This clonotype was seen a few times. The antigen remains undetermined. The CDR3 is made up of 13 amino acids. CDR1 LNHNV and CDR2 YYDKDF come from the germline V gene (reference sequence). The V end was cut by 5 bases, the J end by 4 bases, with 11 bases between. TCRalpha and TCRbeta libraries used 5'RACE with constant-segment primers and UMIs. TCRdb independently ran MiXCR on the 5' RACE reads; one entry per CDR3 protein. The data contain hundreds of thousands of distinct CDR3 sequences, roughly a fifth of them seen just once; the ten biggest clones take up approximately 8.4%. The clonotype comes from an adult woman who had mild COVID-19 (a few samples of this study predate the infection). Cell type and time point are not known. V gene TRBV15 combines with J gene TRBJ2-5, with D maybe TRBD2 (5 bases). Specimen: PBMCs or a T cell subset sorted from them (not recorded which). This CDR3 is CATSADYSETQYF. The CDR3 nucleotides are TGTGCCACCAGCGCAGACTATTCAGAGACCCAGTACTTC.